Listed below are T cell receptor beta chains from one sample, sequenced in a study of T cells expressing NK-cell markers. TCRdb re-called the 5' RACE reads, yielding one record per CDR3 amino acid sequence without DNA. The sample data list around 550,000 distinct CDR3 sequences. Material for sequencing was blood T cells: a sorted CD56 or NKG2C T cell subset, CD4+ or CD8+ T cells, or bulk PBMC T cells (not recorded which). The receptors here all came from a man aged 18 to 29 in good health. CDR3s include the opening cysteine and the closing phenylalanine or tryptophan.

TRBV10-3,TRBJ2-5,CAIGREGEETQYF
TRBV11-1,TRBJ2-2,CASSQHSSGAGELFF
TRBV7-8,TRBJ2-1,CASSLGTGGPSEFF
TRBV20-1,TRBJ2-1,CSASSRERNEQFF
TRBV5-5,TRBJ2-5,CASNQLVRGQETQYF
TRBV29-1,TRBJ2-6,CSVSKGQGAGANVLTF
TRBV5-1,TRBJ1-4,CASSLLTDEKLFF
TRBV6-2/TRBV6-3,TRBJ2-7,CASRGRETYEQYF
TRBV2,TRBJ2-1,CASSVTPGLAPEQFF
TRBV14,TRBJ1-4,CASSQELRGRGEKLFF
TRBV20-1,TRBJ2-2,CSAPRLAGNTGELFF
TRBV18,TRBJ1-2,CASSPSGGRYGYTF
TRBV30,TRBJ2-7,CAWTDLAGEQYF
TRBV5-6,TRBJ2-2,CASSFGGGPSTGELFF
TRBV24-1,TRBJ2-1,CATSDLRGSKMNEQFF
TRBV6-2/TRBV6-3,TRBJ2-5,CASSYELAEIKETQYF
TRBV18,TRBJ2-5,CASSPGSVAQETQYF
TRBV12-3/TRBV12-4,TRBJ2-2,CASFGSFFVGELFF
TRBV5-1,TRBJ2-3,CASSLGQSLDTQYF
TRBV20-1,TRBJ2-1,CSARGARTSEYNEQFF
TRBV28,TRBJ2-1,CASSPNWTGAIAGVYEQFF
TRBV15,TRBJ2-4,CATSKGGLALTKNIQYF
TRBV7-9,TRBJ1-1,CASRISGGLTEAFF
TRBV5-5,TRBJ1-2,CASSFSRQGDGYTF
TRBV4-3,TRBJ2-3,CASSQGRVVDWEKLTQYF
TRBV12-3/TRBV12-4,TRBJ1-1,CASSSKPGRYMNTEAFF
TRBV6-5,TRBJ2-1,CASSRRGAGYNEQFF
TRBV29-1,TRBJ1-1,CSVEREAGLAFF
TRBV12-3/TRBV12-4,TRBJ1-3,CASTPLDSRSGNTIYF
TRBV5-1,TRBJ2-1,CASSSNRANLFF
TRBV6-6,TRBJ2-1,CASSADRYNEQFF
TRBV15,TRBJ2-1,CATSRDRGGRATNEQFF
TRBV7-8,TRBJ2-3,CASKLGRPPDTQYF
TRBV7-9,TRBJ2-3,CASSSQADSIPHTQYF
TRBV29-1,TRBJ2-2,CSVDKEAGELFF
TRBV5-6,TRBJ2-7,CASSPDRGRTYEQYF
TRBV5-5,TRBJ2-7,CASSPFGTSGGDEQYF
TRBV6-4,TRBJ2-3,CASSVGLAGASDTQYF
TRBV7-6,TRBJ1-1,CASSLAGPAGRAFF
TRBV2,TRBJ1-5,CASSVEGASNQPQHF
TRBV9,TRBJ2-7,CASSVSMGGRDSYEQYF
TRBV27,TRBJ2-2,CASSFSGLGGELFF
TRBV5-1,TRBJ1-1,CASSIGTGLRVNTEAFF
TRBV15,TRBJ2-6,CATSPTGGAGANVLTF
TRBV12-3/TRBV12-4,TRBJ2-7,CASSWTGGQYEQYF
TRBV29-1,TRBJ1-5,CSGRAGHDQPQHF
TRBV4-3,TRBJ2-7,CASSQGLLYEQYF